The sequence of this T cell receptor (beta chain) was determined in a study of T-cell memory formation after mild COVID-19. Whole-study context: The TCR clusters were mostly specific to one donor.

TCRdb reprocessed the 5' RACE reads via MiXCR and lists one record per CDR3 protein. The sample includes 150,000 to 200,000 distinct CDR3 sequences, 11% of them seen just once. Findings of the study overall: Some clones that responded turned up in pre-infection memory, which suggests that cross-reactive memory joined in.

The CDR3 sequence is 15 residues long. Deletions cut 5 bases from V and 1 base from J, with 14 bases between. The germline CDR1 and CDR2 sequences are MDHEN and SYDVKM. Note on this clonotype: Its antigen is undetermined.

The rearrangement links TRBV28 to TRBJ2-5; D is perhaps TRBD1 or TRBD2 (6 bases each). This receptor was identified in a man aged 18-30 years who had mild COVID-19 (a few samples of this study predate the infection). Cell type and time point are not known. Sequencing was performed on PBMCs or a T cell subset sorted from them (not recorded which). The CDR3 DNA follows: TGTGCCAGCAGTGGGGCCTCGGGGGCCCAAGAGACCCAGTACTTC. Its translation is CASSGASGAQETQYF.